These 13 T cell receptor beta chains originate from one sample sequenced in a study of STAT5B mutations in CD4+ large granular lymphocyte leukemia. Assay: immunoSEQ multiplex PCR; the TCRdb copy retains only in-frame clones and omits some. The data contain about 22,000 clones, about 80% of them singletons. What was sequenced was CD4+ T cells from blood buffy coats. The receptor set was obtained from a human donor in good health.

This clone was observed a handful of times. The rearrangement uses TRBV7-9 and TRBJ1-1; no reliable D call. Trimming removed 3 bases from V and 4 bases from J, with 9 bases in between. Germline CDR1 is SEHNR and CDR2 is FQNEAQ (reference sequence). This CDR3 is 13 amino acids long. The CDR3 DNA sequence: TGTGCCAGCAGCTTTTTAGAAACCACTGAAGCTTTCTTT. Translating gives CASSFLETTEAFF.

This clone has just a few counts. The rearrangement links TRBV19 to TRBJ2-3; 8 bases agree with TRBD1. Per the germline V gene, CDR1 is LNHDA and CDR2 is SQIVND (reference sequence). Trimming took 4 bases from V and 3 from J; bases not matched to a gene: 9. This CDR3 contains 16 residues. CDR3 amino acids: CASSTPGQVPTDTQYF. The DNA for the CDR3 is TGTGCCAGTAGTACCCCGGGACAGGTTCCGACAGATACGCAGTATTTT.

V usage is TRBV7-3 and J usage is TRBJ1-5, with 7 bases that match TRBD1. Germline loops: CDR1 SGHTA, CDR2 FQGTGA. This CDR3 spans 16 amino acids. Trimming cost V 5 bases and J 5 bases; bases outside gene matches: 12. The CDR3 spells CASSGVVTGTDQPQHF. The CDR3 DNA follows: TGTGCCAGCAGCGGGGTTGTGACAGGGACAGATCAGCCCCAGCATTTT.

The chain uses TRBV6-5 and TRBJ2-5, with 10 bases identical to TRBD1. V lost 7 bases, J lost 2 bases, and 7 bases stayed unmatched. Germline V gene sequence: CDR1 MNHEY, CDR2 SVGAGI. The CDR3 has 15 residues. The CDR3: CASKRTGGQQETQYF. The DNA of the CDR3 is TGTGCCAGCAAACGGACAGGGGGGCAGCAAGAGACCCAGTACTTC.

The rearrangement uses TRBV19 and TRBJ2-2; 7 nucleotides agree with TRBD1. Germline CDR1 reads LNHDA; CDR2 reads SQIVND (reference sequence). V shed 4 bases, J shed 4 bases, and the junction held 9 bases outside the gene matches. The CDR3 contains 16 residues. The CDR3 here is CASSKPQGVGTGELFF. For the CDR3, the DNA is TGTGCCAGTAGTAAACCCCAGGGGGTTGGCACCGGGGAGCTGTTTTTT.

This chain connects TRBV28 to TRBJ2-1, with D possibly being TRBD1 (5 bases). The CDR3 totals 15 residues. The V gene lost 7 bases and the J gene lost 6 bases, with 19 bases spanning the gap. Germline V gene lookup returns CDR1 MDHEN and CDR2 SYDVKM. DNA of the CDR3: TGTGCCAGCATGCAGGGCGGCGGCCCGGGCAATGAGCAGTTCTTC. This gives the protein CASMQGGGPGNEQFF. Drawing the rest from reference TRBV28 and TRBJ2-1, the complete variable domain is DVKVTQSSRYLVKRTGEKVFLECVQDMDHENMFWYRQDPGLGLRLIYFSYDVKMKEKGDIPEGYSVSREKKERFSLILESASTNQTSMYLCASMQGGGPGNEQFFGPGTRLTVL.

This chain connects TRBV4-3 to TRBJ2-7, with 9 bases lining up with TRBD1. Germline assignment: CDR1 LGHNA and CDR2 YSLEER. V lost 0 bases and J lost 1; bases outside the gene matches: 4. This CDR3 is built from 16 residues. In DNA, the CDR3 is TGCGCCAGCAGCCAAGATTGGGGGACAGGGTCCTACGAGCAGTACTTC. Protein: CASSQDWGTGSYEQYF.

The chain combines TRBV30 with TRBJ1-3; 9 positions match TRBD1. Germline V gene lookup returns CDR1 GTSNPN and CDR2 SVGIG (reference sequence). This CDR3 is built from 15 residues. Germline trimming cut 5 bases from V and 2 bases from J; bases unmatched to any gene: 7. CDR3 residues: CAWAPQGAPGNTIYF. CDR3 nucleotides: TGTGCCTGGGCGCCACAGGGGGCCCCTGGAAACACCATATATTTT.

The rearrangement joins TRBV30 to TRBJ1-5; D unclear. Trimming left V 0 bases short and J 11 bases short, with 17 bases between. The CDR3 runs to 14 residues. Germline CDR1 and CDR2: GTSNPN and SVGIG (reference sequence). CDR3 amino acids: CAWSVLNPIEAQHF. Written as DNA, the CDR3 is TGTGCCTGGAGTGTACTGAATCCGATCGAGGCCCAGCATTTT.

The V call is TRBV6-5, the J call TRBJ1-1; 9 nucleotides agree with TRBD1. CDR3 length: 11 residues. The J segment lost 11 bases and the V segment lost 5 bases, leaving 3 bases of the junction unmatched. CDR1 and CDR2 (germline): MNHEY, SVGAGI. In nucleotides, the CDR3 is TGTGCCAGCAGTGGGGACAGGGCTGCTTTCTTT. Its protein product is CASSGDRAAFF.

This chain connects TRBV4-3 to TRBJ2-2, with 7 bases aligning to TRBD2. Germline CDR1 LGHNA, CDR2 YSLEER. CDR3 length equals 14 residues. J gave up 1 base and V 6 bases, and 2 bases lay outside the gene matches. The CDR3 sequence is CASRPSGNTGELFF. The CDR3 region has the DNA TGCGCCAGCAGACCTAGCGGGAACACCGGGGAGCTGTTTTTT.

The chain couples TRBV7-9 to TRBJ2-7; maybe TRBD1 (5 bases). Trimming cost V 4 bases and J 0 bases, with 13 bases left between them. The CDR3 totals 15 residues. Per the germline V gene, CDR1 is SEHNR and CDR2 is FQNEAQ (reference sequence). The CDR3 DNA reads as TGTGCCAGCAGCTCGCGGCCCCAGGGCTCCTACGAGCAGTACTTC. This codes for CASSSRPQGSYEQYF.

The CDR3 nucleotides are TGTGCCAGCTCACCAGGACAGGGGAGGTCACCCCTCCACTTT. Residues: CASSPGQGRSPLHF. The genes are TRBV18 and TRBJ1-6; 9 bases match TRBD1. V dropped 2 bases and J dropped 10; count of bases not matched to a gene: 3. Germline V gives CDR1 KGHSH, CDR2 LQKENI. This CDR3 has 14 residues.